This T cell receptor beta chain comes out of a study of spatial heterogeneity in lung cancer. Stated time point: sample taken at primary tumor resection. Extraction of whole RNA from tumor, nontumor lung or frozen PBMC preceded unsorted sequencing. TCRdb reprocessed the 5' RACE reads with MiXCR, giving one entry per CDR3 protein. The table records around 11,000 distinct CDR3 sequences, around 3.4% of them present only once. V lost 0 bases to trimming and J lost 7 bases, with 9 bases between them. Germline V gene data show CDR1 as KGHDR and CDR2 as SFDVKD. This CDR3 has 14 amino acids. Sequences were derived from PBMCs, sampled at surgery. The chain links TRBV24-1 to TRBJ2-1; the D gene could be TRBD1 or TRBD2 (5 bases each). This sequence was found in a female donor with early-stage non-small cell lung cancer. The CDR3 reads CATSDLGDGNEQFF. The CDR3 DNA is TGTGCCACCAGTGATTTGGGGGACGGTAATGAGCAGTTCTTC.